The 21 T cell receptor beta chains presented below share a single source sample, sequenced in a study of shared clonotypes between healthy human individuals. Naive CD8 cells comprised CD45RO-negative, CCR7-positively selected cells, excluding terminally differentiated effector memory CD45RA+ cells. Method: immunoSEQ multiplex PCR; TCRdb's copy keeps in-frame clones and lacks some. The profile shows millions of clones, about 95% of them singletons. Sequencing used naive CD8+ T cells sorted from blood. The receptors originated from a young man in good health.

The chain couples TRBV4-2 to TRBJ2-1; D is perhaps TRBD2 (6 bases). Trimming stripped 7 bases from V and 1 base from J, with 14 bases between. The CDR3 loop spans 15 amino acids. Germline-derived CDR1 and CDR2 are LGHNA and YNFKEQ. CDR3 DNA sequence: TGTGCCAGCACCGTGAATAGCGGTTCCTACAATGAGCAGTTCTTC. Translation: CASTVNSGSYNEQFF.

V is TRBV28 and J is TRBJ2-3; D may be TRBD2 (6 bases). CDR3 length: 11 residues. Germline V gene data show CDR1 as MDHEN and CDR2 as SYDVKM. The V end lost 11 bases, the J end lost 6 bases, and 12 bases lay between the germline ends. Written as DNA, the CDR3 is TGTGCCGGAGGGGCAGGGGATACGCAGTATTTT. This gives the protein CAGGAGDTQYF. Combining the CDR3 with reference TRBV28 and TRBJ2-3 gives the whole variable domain DVKVTQSSRYLVKRTGEKVFLECVQDMDHENMFWYRQDPGLGLRLIYFSYDVKMKEKGDIPEGYSVSREKKERFSLILESASTNQTSMYLCAGGAGDTQYFGPGTRLTVL.

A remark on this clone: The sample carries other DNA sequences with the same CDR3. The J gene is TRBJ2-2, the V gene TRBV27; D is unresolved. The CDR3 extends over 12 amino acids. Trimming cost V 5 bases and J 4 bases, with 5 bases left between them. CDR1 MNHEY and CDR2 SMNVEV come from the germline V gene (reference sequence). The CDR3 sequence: CASSLITGELFF. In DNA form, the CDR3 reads TGTGCCAGCAGTCTCATCACCGGGGAGCTGTTTTTT.

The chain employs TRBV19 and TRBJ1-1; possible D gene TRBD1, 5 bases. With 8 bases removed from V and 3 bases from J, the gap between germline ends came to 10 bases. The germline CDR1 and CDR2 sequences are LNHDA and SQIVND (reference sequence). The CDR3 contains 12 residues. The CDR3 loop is CASWGSDTEAFF. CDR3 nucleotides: TGTGCCAGTTGGGGCAGCGACACTGAAGCTTTCTTT. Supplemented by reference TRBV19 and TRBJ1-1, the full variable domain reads DGGITQSPKYLFRKEGQNVTLSCEQNLNHDAMYWYRQDPGQGLRLIYYSQIVNDFQKGDIAEGYSVSREKKESFPLTVTSAQKNPTAFYLCASWGSDTEAFFGQGTRLTVV.

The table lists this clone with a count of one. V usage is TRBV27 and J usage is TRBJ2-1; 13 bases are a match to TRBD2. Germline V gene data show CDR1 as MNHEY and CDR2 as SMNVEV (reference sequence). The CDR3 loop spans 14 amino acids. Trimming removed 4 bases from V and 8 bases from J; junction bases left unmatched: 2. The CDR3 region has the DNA TGTGCCAGCAGTTCCGGACTAGCGGGAGATGAGCAGTTCTTC. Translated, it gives CASSSGLAGDEQFF.

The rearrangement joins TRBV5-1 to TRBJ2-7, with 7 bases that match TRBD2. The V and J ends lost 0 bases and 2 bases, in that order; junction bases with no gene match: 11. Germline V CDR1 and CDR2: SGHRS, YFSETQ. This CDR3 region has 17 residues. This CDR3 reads CASSLAPGWGGTYEQYF. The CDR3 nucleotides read TGCGCCAGCAGCTTGGCCCCGGGCTGGGGGGGTACCTACGAGCAGTACTTC.

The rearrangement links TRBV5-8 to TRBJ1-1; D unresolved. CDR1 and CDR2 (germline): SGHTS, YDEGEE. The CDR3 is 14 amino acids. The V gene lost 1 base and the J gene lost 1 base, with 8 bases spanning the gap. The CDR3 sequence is CASSLYRQNTEAFF. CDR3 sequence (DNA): TGTGCCAGCAGCTTGTATAGACAGAACACTGAAGCTTTCTTT.

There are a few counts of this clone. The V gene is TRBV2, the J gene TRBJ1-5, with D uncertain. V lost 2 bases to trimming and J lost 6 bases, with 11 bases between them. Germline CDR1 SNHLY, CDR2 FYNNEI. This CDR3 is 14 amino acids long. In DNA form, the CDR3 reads TGTGCCAGCAGTGAACCGGGGAGCGGTCAGCCCCAGCATTTT. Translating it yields CASSEPGSGQPQHF.

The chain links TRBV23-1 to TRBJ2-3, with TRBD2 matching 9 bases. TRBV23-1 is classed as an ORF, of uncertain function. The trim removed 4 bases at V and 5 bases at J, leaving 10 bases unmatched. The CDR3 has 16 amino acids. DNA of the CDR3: TGCGCCAGCAGTCTGCCCCTGGCGGGAGGGAAAGATACGCAGTATTTT. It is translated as CASSLPLAGGKDTQYF.

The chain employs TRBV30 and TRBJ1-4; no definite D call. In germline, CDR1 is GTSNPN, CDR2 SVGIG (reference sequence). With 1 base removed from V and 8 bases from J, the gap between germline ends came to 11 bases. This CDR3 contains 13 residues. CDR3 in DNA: TGTGCCTGGAGTGAAAACCACGGAGAAAAACTGTTTTTT. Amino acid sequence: CAWSENHGEKLFF.

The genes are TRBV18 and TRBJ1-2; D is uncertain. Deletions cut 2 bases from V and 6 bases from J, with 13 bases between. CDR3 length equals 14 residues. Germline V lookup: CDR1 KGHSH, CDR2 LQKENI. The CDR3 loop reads CASSPREDEDGYTF. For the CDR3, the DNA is TGTGCCAGCTCACCAAGGGAGGACGAGGATGGCTACACCTTC.

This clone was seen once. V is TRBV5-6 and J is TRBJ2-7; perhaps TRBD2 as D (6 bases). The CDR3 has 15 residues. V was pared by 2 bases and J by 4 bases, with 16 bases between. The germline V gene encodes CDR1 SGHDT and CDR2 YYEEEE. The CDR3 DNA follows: TGTGCCAGCAGCTTACTCCGGCTAGCGATTTACGAGCAGTACTTC. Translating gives CASSLLRLAIYEQYF.

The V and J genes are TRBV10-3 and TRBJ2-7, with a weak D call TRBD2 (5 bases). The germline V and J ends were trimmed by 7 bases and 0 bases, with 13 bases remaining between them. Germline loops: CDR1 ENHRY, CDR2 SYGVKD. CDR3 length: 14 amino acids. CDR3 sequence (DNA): TGTGCCATCATGCCTCCGGGAAGCTCCTACGAGCAGTACTTC. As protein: CAIMPPGSSYEQYF.

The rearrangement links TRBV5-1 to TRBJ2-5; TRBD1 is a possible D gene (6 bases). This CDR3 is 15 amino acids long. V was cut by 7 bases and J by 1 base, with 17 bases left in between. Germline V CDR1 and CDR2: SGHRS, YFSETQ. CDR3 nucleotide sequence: TGCGCCAGCCCACTTCCGGGACACCTCCAAGAGACCCAGTACTTC. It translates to CASPLPGHLQETQYF.

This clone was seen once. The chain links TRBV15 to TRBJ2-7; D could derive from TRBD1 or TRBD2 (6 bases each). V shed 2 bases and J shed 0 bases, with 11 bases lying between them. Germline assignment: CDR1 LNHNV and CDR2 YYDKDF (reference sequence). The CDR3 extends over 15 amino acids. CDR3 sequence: CATSRNRDFSYEQYF. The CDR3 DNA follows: TGTGCCACCAGCAGAAACAGGGACTTCTCCTACGAGCAGTACTTC.

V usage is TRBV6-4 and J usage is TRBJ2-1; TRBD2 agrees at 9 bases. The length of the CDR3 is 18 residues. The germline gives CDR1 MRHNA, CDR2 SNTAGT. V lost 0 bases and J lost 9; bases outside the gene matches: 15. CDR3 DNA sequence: TGTGCCAGCAGTGACTCGTTTAGGGCTAGCGGGACCTTCGGTGAGCAGTTCTTC. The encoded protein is CASSDSFRASGTFGEQFF.

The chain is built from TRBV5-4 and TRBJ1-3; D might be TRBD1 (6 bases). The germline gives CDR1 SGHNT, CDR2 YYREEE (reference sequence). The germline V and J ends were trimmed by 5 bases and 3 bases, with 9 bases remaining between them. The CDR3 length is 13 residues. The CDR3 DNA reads TGTGCCAGCAGAGCACAGGGTGGAAACACCATATATTTT. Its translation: CASRAQGGNTIYF.

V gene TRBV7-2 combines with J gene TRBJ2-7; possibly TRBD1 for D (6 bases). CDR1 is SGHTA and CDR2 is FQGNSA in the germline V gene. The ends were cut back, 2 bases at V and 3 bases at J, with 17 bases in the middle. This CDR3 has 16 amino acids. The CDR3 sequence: CASSLRRERGNYEQYF. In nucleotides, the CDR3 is TGTGCCAGCAGCTTAAGGCGCGAGAGGGGGAACTACGAGCAGTACTTC.

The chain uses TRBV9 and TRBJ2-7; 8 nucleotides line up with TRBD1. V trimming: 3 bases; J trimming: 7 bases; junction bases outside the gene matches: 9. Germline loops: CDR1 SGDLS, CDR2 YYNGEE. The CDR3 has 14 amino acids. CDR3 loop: CASSGEPGGREQYF. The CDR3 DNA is TGTGCCAGCAGCGGAGAGCCAGGGGGCCGGGAGCAGTACTTC.

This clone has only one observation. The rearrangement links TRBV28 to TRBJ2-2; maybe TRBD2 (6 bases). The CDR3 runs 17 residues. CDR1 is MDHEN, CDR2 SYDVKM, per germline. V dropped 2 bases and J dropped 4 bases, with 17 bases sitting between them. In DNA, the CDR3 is TGTGCCAGCAGTTTAACCCTGGAGGGGCCGGGCACCGGGGAGCTGTTTTTT. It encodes CASSLTLEGPGTGELFF.

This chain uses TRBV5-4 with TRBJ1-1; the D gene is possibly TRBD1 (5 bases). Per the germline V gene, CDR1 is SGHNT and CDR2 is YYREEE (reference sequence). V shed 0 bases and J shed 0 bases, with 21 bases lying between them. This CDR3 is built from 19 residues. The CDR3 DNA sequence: TGTGCCAGCAGCTTGGCCGTGGGACGGGCAACGACCGTGAACACTGAAGCTTTCTTT. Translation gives CASSLAVGRATTVNTEAFF. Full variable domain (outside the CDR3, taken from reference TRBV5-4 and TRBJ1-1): ETGVTQSPTHLIKTRGQQVTLRCSSQSGHNTVSWYQQALGQGPQFIFQYYREEENGRGNFPPRFSGLQFPNYSSELNVNALELDDSALYLCASSLAVGRATTVNTEAFFGQGTRLTVV.